This TCR beta chain was sequenced in a study of T cell responses to AZD1222 COVID-19 vaccine. The CDR3 extends over 13 amino acids. Trimming cost V 2 bases and J 8 bases, with 13 bases left between them. Germline CDR1 and CDR2: SGHRS and YFSETQ. TCRdb's table, derived via immunoSEQ multiplex PCR, lists solely in-frame clones and lacks some. The table lists nearly 110,000 clones, almost 90% of them singletons. The rearrangement joins TRBV5-1 to TRBJ1-2; D remains unclear. This sequence originates from an adult in good health. The sample here was peripheral blood, taken on day 0 of AZD1222 vaccination. The CDR3 DNA follows: TGCGCCAGCAGCTTAAATGTAATGGGCGGCTACACCTTC. Translating gives CASSLNVMGGYTF.